There are a few counts of the clone carrying this TCR beta chain. V shed 0 bases and J shed 9 bases, with 12 bases lying between them. This CDR3 contains 12 residues. CDR1 SQVTM and CDR2 ANQGSEA come from the germline V gene. Data came from immunoSEQ multiplex PCR; TCRdb stores just in-frame clones and leaves some out. Of tens of thousands of clones in the sample, over 45% were seen once. This record comes from a study of cytotoxic CD8 clonotypes in ibrutinib-treated CLL. Specimen: PBMCs, collected before ibrutinib treatment. The V and J genes are TRBV29-1 and TRBJ2-7; D uncertain. This clonotype was obtained from a human donor with chronic lymphocytic leukemia. The CDR3 region has the DNA TGCAGCGTTGAAGATCAGTGGGCAGGGCAGTACTTC. Amino acids: CSVEDQWAGQYF.